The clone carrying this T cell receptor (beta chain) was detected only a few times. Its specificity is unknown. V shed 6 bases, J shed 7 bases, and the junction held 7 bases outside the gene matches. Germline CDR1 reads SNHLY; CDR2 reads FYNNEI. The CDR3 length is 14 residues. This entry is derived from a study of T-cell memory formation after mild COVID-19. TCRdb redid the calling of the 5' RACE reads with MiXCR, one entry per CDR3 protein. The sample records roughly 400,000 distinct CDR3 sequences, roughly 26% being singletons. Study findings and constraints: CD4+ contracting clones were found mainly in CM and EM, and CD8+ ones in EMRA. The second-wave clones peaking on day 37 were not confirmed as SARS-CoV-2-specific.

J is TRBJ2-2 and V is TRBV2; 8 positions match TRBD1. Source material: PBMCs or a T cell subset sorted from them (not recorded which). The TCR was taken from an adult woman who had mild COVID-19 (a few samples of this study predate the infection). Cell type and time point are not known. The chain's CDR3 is CASRGTGLDGELFF. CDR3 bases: TGTGCCAGCAGGGGGACAGGTTTGGACGGGGAGCTGTTTTTT.